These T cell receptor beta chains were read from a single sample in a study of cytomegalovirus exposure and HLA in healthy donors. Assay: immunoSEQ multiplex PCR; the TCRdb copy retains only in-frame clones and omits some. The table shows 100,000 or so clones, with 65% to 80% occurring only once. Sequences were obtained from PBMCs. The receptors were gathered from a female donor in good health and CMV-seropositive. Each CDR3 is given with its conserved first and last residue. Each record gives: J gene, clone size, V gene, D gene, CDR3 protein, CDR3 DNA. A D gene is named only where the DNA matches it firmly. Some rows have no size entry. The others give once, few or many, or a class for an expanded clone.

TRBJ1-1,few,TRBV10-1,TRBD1,CASSGGTGFKAFF,TGCGCCAGCAGTGGAGGGACAGGGTTTAAAGCTTTCTTT
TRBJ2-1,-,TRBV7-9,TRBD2,CASSLPPRLAGSLNEQFF,TGTGCCAGCAGCTTACCCCCGAGACTAGCGGGGTCCCTTAATGAGCAGTTCTTC
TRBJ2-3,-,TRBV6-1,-,CASSEMGGRRTTDTQYF,TGTGCCAGCAGTGAAATGGGGGGGCGAAGGACCACAGATACGCAGTATTTT
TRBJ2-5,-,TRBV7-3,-,CASSLDPRGRGETQYF,TGTGCCAGCAGCTTAGATCCGCGGGGGCGGGGGGAGACCCAGTACTTC
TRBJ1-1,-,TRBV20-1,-,CSASGDYEAFF,TGCAGTGCTTCGGGGGATTATGAAGCTTTCTTT
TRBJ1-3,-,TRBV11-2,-,CASSPYDMASGNTIYF,TGTGCCAGCAGCCCCTACGACATGGCCTCTGGAAACACCATATATTTT
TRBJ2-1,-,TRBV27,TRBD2,CASTLWSASGRNEQFF,TGTGCCAGCACCCTATGGTCGGCTAGCGGGAGGAATGAGCAGTTCTTC
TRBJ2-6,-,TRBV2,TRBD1,CAGGQGTTGANVLTF,TGTGCCGGGGGACAGGGGACGACTGGGGCCAACGTCCTGACTTTC
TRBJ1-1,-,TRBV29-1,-,CSEMRQRGDTEAFF,TGCAGCGAGATGCGACAGCGGGGGGACACTGAAGCTTTCTTT
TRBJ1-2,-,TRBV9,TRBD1,CASSAVGQGVPYGYTF,TGTGCCAGCAGCGCCGTGGGACAGGGGGTTCCCTATGGCTACACCTTC
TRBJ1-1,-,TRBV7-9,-,CASSSGNSVGTEAFF,TGTGCCAGCAGCTCCGGTAATTCCGTCGGCACTGAAGCTTTCTTT
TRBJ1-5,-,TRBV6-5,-,CASSSDGGNQPQHF,TGTGCCAGCAGTTCGGACGGGGGAAATCAGCCCCAGCATTTT
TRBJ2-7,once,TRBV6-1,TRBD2,CASSEESAASGFPYEQYF,TGTGCCAGCAGTGAAGAGTCGGCTGCTAGCGGGTTTCCCTACGAGCAGTACTTC
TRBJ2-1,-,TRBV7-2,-,CASSLDAGSYNEQFF,TGTGCCAGCAGCTTAGATGCGGGATCCTACAATGAGCAGTTCTTC
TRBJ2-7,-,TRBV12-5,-,CASGFGLSKTSYEQYF,TGTGCTAGTGGTTTTGGCCTTTCTAAGACTTCCTACGAGCAGTACTTC
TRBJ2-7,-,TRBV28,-,CASSLQGLEQYF,TGTGCCAGCAGTTTACAGGGACTCGAGCAGTACTTC
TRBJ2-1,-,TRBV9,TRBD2,CASSVDSGGDREQFF,TGTGCCAGCAGCGTCGATAGCGGGGGGGATCGGGAGCAGTTCTTC
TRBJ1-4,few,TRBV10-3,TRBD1,CATSGTGVNNEKLFF,TGTGCCACCTCTGGGACAGGCGTAAATAATGAAAAACTGTTTTTT
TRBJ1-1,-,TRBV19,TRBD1,CASSRDRAREAFF,TGTGCCAGTAGTAGGGACAGGGCTCGTGAAGCTTTCTTT
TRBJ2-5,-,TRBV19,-,CASSISGETQYF,TGTGCCAGTAGTATCTCGGGAGAGACCCAGTACTTC
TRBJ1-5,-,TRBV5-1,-,CASSLEPRSANQPQHF,TGCGCCAGCAGCTTGGAACCCCGCAGTGCCAATCAGCCCCAGCATTTT
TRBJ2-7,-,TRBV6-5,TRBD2,CASSYGAGGNEQYF,TGTGCCAGCAGTTATGGAGCGGGAGGTAACGAGCAGTACTTC
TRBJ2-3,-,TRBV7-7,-,CASSSGTSTDTQYF,TGTGCTAGCAGCTCCGGGACTAGCACAGATACGCAGTATTTT
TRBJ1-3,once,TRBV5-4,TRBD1,CASSLGQGATGNTIYF,TGTGCCAGCAGCCTGGGACAGGGGGCAACTGGAAACACCATATATTTT
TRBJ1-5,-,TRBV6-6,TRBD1,CASSYRPGQYNQPQHF,TGTGCCAGCAGTTACCGGCCGGGACAGTACAATCAGCCCCAGCATTTT
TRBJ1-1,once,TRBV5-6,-,CASSRMQGMTEAFF,TGTGCCAGCAGCCGAATGCAGGGGATGACTGAAGCTTTCTTT
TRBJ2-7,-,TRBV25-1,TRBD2,CASRPSAGGLRGYEQYF,TGTGCCAGCAGACCTTCGGCGGGGGGACTTAGGGGGTACGAGCAGTACTTC
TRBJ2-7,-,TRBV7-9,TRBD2,CASSLWASGIDEQYF,TGTGCCAGCAGCTTATGGGCTAGCGGGATTGACGAGCAGTACTTC
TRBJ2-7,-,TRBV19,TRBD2,CASSSSGPLYEQYF,TGTGCCAGTAGTAGTAGCGGGCCCCTCTACGAGCAGTACTTC
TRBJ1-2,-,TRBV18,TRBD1,CASSPYEGAGGYTF,TGTGCCAGCTCACCTTACGAGGGGGCTGGTGGCTACACCTTC
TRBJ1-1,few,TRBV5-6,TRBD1,CASSWDRRNTEAFF,TGTGCCAGCAGCTGGGACAGACGGAACACTGAAGCTTTCTTT
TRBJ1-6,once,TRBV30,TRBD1,CAWRLGGGSLHF,TGTGCCTGGCGCTTAGGGGGCGGGTCCCTCCACTTT
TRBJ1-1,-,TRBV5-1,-,CASSFGAGISNTEAFF,TGCGCCAGCAGCTTTGGTGCAGGAATCTCGAACACTGAAGCTTTCTTT
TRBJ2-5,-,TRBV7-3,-,CASSLNPGARETQYF,TGTGCCAGCAGCTTAAACCCAGGGGCCAGGGAGACCCAGTACTTC
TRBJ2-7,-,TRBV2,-,CASNVQASYEQYF,TGTGCCAGCAATGTCCAGGCTTCCTACGAGCAGTACTTC